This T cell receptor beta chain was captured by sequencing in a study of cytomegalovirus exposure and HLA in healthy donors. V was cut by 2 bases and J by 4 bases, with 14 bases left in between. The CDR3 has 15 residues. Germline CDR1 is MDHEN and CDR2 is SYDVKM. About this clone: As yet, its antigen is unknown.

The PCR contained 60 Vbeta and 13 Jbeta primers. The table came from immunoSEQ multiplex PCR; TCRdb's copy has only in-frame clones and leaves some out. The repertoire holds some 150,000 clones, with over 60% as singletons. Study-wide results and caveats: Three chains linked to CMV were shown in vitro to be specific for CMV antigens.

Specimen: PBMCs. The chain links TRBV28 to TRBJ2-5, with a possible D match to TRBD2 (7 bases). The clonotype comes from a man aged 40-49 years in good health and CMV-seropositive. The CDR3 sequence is CASSLVVGGPETQYF. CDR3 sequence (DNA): TGTGCCAGCAGTTTAGTGGTCGGGGGGCCAGAGACCCAGTACTTC. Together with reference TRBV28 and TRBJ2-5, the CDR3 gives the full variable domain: DVKVTQSSRYLVKRTGEKVFLECVQDMDHENMFWYRQDPGLGLRLIYFSYDVKMKEKGDIPEGYSVSREKKERFSLILESASTNQTSMYLCASSLVVGGPETQYFGPGTRLLVL.